These T cell receptor beta chains were read from a single sample in a study of cytomegalovirus exposure and HLA in healthy donors. The repertoire was sequenced with immunoSEQ multiplex PCR; TCRdb's copy has only in-frame clones and lacks some. This sample has roughly 100,000 clones, with about 75% found just once. The specimen sequenced was PBMCs. The receptors derive from a man between 60 and 75 years old in good health and CMV-seropositive. CDR3s include the opening cysteine and the closing phenylalanine or tryptophan. A D gene is named only where the DNA matches it firmly.

V gene: TRBV15
D gene: .
CDR3 protein: CATSRVGPITQYF

V gene: TRBV10-3
D gene: TRBD1
CDR3 protein: CAITSRGPNDEQFF

V gene: TRBV6-4
D gene: .
CDR3 protein: CASSVDDNSVSTDTQYF

V gene: TRBV7-9
D gene: .
CDR3 protein: CASSSLGASQETQYF

V gene: TRBV5-1
D gene: TRBD1
CDR3 protein: CASSFDRENTEAFF

V gene: TRBV19
D gene: .
CDR3 protein: CASSLQVNQPQHF

V gene: TRBV15
D gene: .
CDR3 protein: CATSINRGSYEQYF

V gene: TRBV25-1
D gene: .
CDR3 protein: CASSPTEAGSYEQYF

V gene: TRBV28
D gene: TRBD1
CDR3 protein: CASSPPGQPYEQYF

V gene: TRBV15
D gene: .
CDR3 protein: CATSRDLGSNQPQHF

V gene: TRBV9
D gene: .
CDR3 protein: CASSGWGGQEELFF

V gene: TRBV7-9
D gene: .
CDR3 protein: CASIEAANSRTGELFF

V gene: TRBV7-9
D gene: TRBD2
CDR3 protein: CASSLRPSGAVQQYF

V gene: TRBV19
D gene: TRBD2
CDR3 protein: CASSRNPLAGGPVHEQYF

V gene: TRBV5-4
D gene: TRBD1
CDR3 protein: CASSWTGSTDTQYF

V gene: TRBV19
D gene: .
CDR3 protein: CAIKPRDYYEQYF

V gene: TRBV7-6
D gene: TRBD1
CDR3 protein: CASSLSQGANYNEQFF

V gene: TRBV11-3
D gene: .
CDR3 protein: CASSSRRVNTGELFF

V gene: TRBV7-9
D gene: TRBD1
CDR3 protein: CASSSTGGNSPLHF

V gene: TRBV7-2
D gene: TRBD1
CDR3 protein: CASSDNRGQSLGANVLTF

V gene: TRBV5-1
D gene: .
CDR3 protein: CASSLGRGLGEAFF

V gene: TRBV11-2
D gene: .
CDR3 protein: CASSLITAGSRETQYF

V gene: TRBV10-3
D gene: .
CDR3 protein: CAITTTGEQYF

V gene: TRBV2
D gene: .
CDR3 protein: CASSLRDYNQPQHF

V gene: TRBV9
D gene: TRBD1
CDR3 protein: CASTINLRTGSIQPQHF

V gene: TRBV6-5
D gene: .
CDR3 protein: CASNGLPWENSPLHF

V gene: TRBV5-5
D gene: .
CDR3 protein: CASSYRAGVETQYF

V gene: TRBV5-1
D gene: .
CDR3 protein: CASSLKRTGELFF

V gene: TRBV29-1
D gene: .
CDR3 protein: CSVVAQGDTQYF

V gene: TRBV7-2
D gene: .
CDR3 protein: CASSLNGGEQYF

V gene: TRBV5-1
D gene: TRBD2
CDR3 protein: CASSLGGGPSTDTQYF

V gene: TRBV18
D gene: TRBD2
CDR3 protein: CASSPRSGGSGNEQFF

V gene: TRBV2
D gene: TRBD1
CDR3 protein: CASSGTGNEQFF

V gene: TRBV9
D gene: TRBD1
CDR3 protein: CASSVGPGQAANEKLFF

V gene: TRBV28
D gene: TRBD1
CDR3 protein: CASSLNPGQGQQPQHF

V gene: TRBV6-1
D gene: .
CDR3 protein: CASSETGGASYEQYF

V gene: TRBV9
D gene: .
CDR3 protein: CASSVEEGALTEAFF

V gene: TRBV5-6
D gene: .
CDR3 protein: CASSLPVMNYGYTF

V gene: TRBV27
D gene: .
CDR3 protein: CASSFLRGTDTQYF

V gene: TRBV4-3
D gene: .
CDR3 protein: CASSQGDRQVPEAFF

V gene: TRBV7-8
D gene: TRBD2
CDR3 protein: CASSQTPGLAGGLAKNIQYF

V gene: TRBV7-9
D gene: .
CDR3 protein: CASPGHDTQYF

V gene: TRBV7-6
D gene: .
CDR3 protein: CASSLAGSSYEQYF

V gene: TRBV9
D gene: TRBD2
CDR3 protein: CASSAGGLAGSEQYF

V gene: TRBV2
D gene: .
CDR3 protein: CASSYSVDTQYF

V gene: TRBV30
D gene: TRBD1
CDR3 protein: CAWRLKLGTGNYEQYF